This TCR beta chain was recorded in a study of tumor-infiltrating lymphocytes in primary liver carcinoma. Study context: The tumors, T1-T3 N0M0 lesions, were about 4 to 11 cm across. Points from the study as a whole: Among the pair types, tumor region pairs showed more overlap than tumor-adjacent and tumor-blood pairs. Unsorted bulk samples meant CD4+ and CD8+ repertoires went uncompared.

The CDR3 is 16 residues long. CDR1 and CDR2 (germline): MNHEY, SVGAGI. V was pared by 5 bases and J by 9 bases, with 15 bases of the junction left unmatched. Concerning this clonotype: Its antigen remains unidentified. A single base separates this from a much larger clone, so it may be a read error.

The input was 450 to 500 ng total RNA; TCR beta cDNA was made from it with a constant-region primer. Libraries covering TCR beta were generated through three nested multiplex PCR rounds (using a slightly modified ARM-PCR). Primers for the first two PCR rounds were TRBV1-TRBV30 forward primers and a C-beta reverse primer (approximately 9 cycles per round). Each CDR3 protein gets one entry after TCRdb re-called the multiplex PCR reads with MiXCR. The sample lists over 250,000 distinct CDR3 sequences; around 50% were seen once. Unsorted whole blood served as the source of blood RNA, and germline DNA was extracted as well.

The receptor was derived from a woman in her twenties or thirties with primary liver carcinoma and hepatitis B virus infection. Material: peripheral blood. The rearrangement uses TRBV6-5 and TRBJ2-1; 8 bases fit TRBD2. CDR3 loop: CASSRNSGERGSEQFF. As DNA, the CDR3 is TGTGCCAGCAGTCGAAATAGCGGGGAGCGAGGGAGTGAGCAGTTCTTC.